This T cell receptor (beta chain) was obtained from a study of shared clonotypes between healthy human individuals. Study-wide background: Each donor's CD8 memory used one plate, CD8 naive two, each CD4 subset three.

This CDR3 comprises 16 residues. With 3 bases removed from V and 8 bases from J, the gap between germline ends came to 19 bases. The germline V gene has CDR1 SNHLY and CDR2 FYNNEI. Each PCR replicate from the sorted subsets contained around 200 ng DNA, which is some 32,000 T cell genomes. Here immunoSEQ multiplex PCR was the method, and the copy in TCRdb shows in-frame clones only, minus some. The repertoire holds approximately 2.5 million clones, approximately 90% seen once, with 0.13% to 0.15% in the top ten. Partitioning of CD4+ cells yielded a CD45RA+ naive subset and a CD45RA-negative memory subset.

The receptor comes from a man younger than 35 in good health. Sequencing input: naive CD4+ T cells sorted from blood. Subset defined: CD45RA+ positively selected. V is TRBV2 and J is TRBJ1-4; D not resolved. CDR3 DNA sequence: TGTGCCAGCAGTGAGAGCCCAGTGGGCTTGGTAGAAAAACTGTTTTTT. Amino acid sequence: CASSESPVGLVEKLFF.